This T cell receptor beta chain appears in the sequencing data of a study of cytomegalovirus exposure and HLA in healthy donors (dated by TCRdb to between 2016 and 2019). Study-level background: According to a later analysis, the approximately 130 validation repertoires were produced on the same platform as the 666 repertoires of the first cohort. The study aimed to test whether cataloging public T cell receptors could reveal signatures of past pathogen exposure. Along with the approximately 700-subject first cohort, a separate validation cohort of approximately 110 different subjects was used. To predict cytomegalovirus infection status, the study combined high-throughput TCR immunosequencing, statistical association of individual TCRs with disease status, and machine learning.

Library preparation employed the immunoSEQ multiplex PCR assay. Processing in the source paper ran as follows. To diagnose cytomegalovirus status from the catalog of TCR beta chain sequences, a statistical classification framework was built. TCRdb holds this immuneACCESS table with in-frame rearrangements only. Some clones are missing; in checked studies, unresolved V genes explain under half, and the rest has no known cause. V and J calls and clone size are those listed in that table; D and trimming were worked out from the DNA. Recorded for this sample are 80,000 to 95,000 clones; roughly 92% of them occurred a single time. The ten most abundant clones make up approximately 1.1% of the sample. Results and caveats for the whole study, not just this receptor: The classifier was reported to diagnose cytomegalovirus status with high specificity and sensitivity in both the original and validation cohorts. According to the authors, the approach could potentially be generalized to other disease states and immunological phenotypes. A total of 164 TCR beta chains were listed by the study as associated with cytomegalovirus. Most TCR sequences were observed very rarely across donors, whereas some public TCRs were present in many individuals. A few of the identified cytomegalovirus-associated TCR beta chains were confirmed in vitro to be specific for cytomegalovirus antigens. A later analysis found that TCRs clustered in the first cohort also tended to co-occur in the approximately 120 validation repertoires, with approximately 93% of cluster scores above 0. All 130 or so repertoires were used to score co-occurrence in the validation cohort in a later analysis, because that analysis had no HLA typing for the cohort.

Separate from the approximately 700-subject first cohort, the validation cohort of more than 90 subjects was the group to which the donors belonged. Comments on this clone: Its antigen is currently not known. Per-base quality was not reported, and no clone a single base away is much larger than it.

Trimming at the junction amounts to 2 bases on V and 1 base on J, and the germline ends lie 12 bases apart. Including the terminal cysteine and phenylalanine, the CDR3 comprises 15 residues. The kept DNA is CDR3 alone, 45 bases in frame from the first base. The germline V gene supplies CDR1 SGHRS and CDR2 YFSETQ. Here the chain combines TRBV5-1 and TRBJ1-1, with a tentative D gene TRBD1 over 6 matching bases. Sequencing input: PBMCs. This receptor was obtained from a young woman in good health and CMV-seropositive. The CDR3 reads CASSLTGTGNTEAFF. The DNA is as follows: TGCGCCAGCAGCTTAACAGGGACCGGGAACACTGAAGCTTTCTTT.